This TCR beta chain was identified during a study of pediatric ulcerative colitis. Overall study results and limits: Some T cells in rectal biopsies may come from blood, especially with overt colitis. Repertoires came from total lymphocyte DNA, so rare subsets like regulatory T cells may be missed.

On this clone: Its cognate antigen is unknown.

During colonoscopy, one to two rectal pinch biopsies were collected. Up to 500,000 reads were sequenced per sample. The protocol was immunoSEQ multiplex PCR, while the TCRdb copy is restricted to in-frame clones and leaves out a portion. In the table there are approximately 18,000 clones, 74% of which are singletons. Sample: gut tissue. The source of this sequence is a boy aged 10-17 years with moderate ulcerative colitis.

CDR3 sequence (DNA): TGTGCCAGCAGCGTAGCAGTTGGGCTAGCGGGGTCCTACAATGAGCAGTTCTTC. Translated: CASSVAVGLAGSYNEQFF. The chain joins TRBV9 to TRBJ2-1; TRBD2 aligns across 9 bases. CDR3 length: 18 residues. From germline, CDR1 is SGDLS and CDR2 YYNGEE. The junction had 8 bases not matched to a gene; V was cut back by 0 bases and J by 1 base.